Below are 27 T cell receptor beta chains sequenced from a single sample in a study of human T cells and chemical hapten exposure. TCRdb re-analysed the RACE reads in MiXCR, keeping a single row per CDR3 protein. The sample shows some 50,000 distinct CDR3 sequences, almost 4.5% of them seen only once. Time point reported: healthy volunteer bleed at 2 weeks. The starting material, unfractionated whole blood, was used for total RNA extraction. The sample comprised whole blood. These receptors were collected from a human donor in good health. Some clones in this sample may be carry-over from other donors' samples.

This clonotype occurred many times. The V and J genes are TRBV24-1 and TRBJ2-2; the match to TRBD2 covers 7 bases. Germline CDR1 reads KGHDR; CDR2 reads SFDVKD. J gave up 9 bases and V 2 bases, and 14 bases lay outside the gene matches. The CDR3 extends over 17 amino acids. DNA of the CDR3: TGTGCCACCAGTGATTCCGTTGCGTGGGAGGGCCGCCGGGAGCTGTTTTTT. Translated: CATSDSVAWEGRRELFF.

This clonotype was seen at least ten times. The chain recombines TRBV29-1 with TRBJ1-1, with 7 bases fitting TRBD1. Germline V CDR1 and CDR2: SQVTM, ANQGSEA. The CDR3 is 13 amino acids. The trim removed 5 bases at V and 5 bases at J, leaving 8 bases unmatched. The CDR3 coding sequence is TGCAGCGTTCTGCGGGACAGCTTAACTGAAGCTTTCTTT. It specifies CSVLRDSLTEAFF.

This clonotype was counted many times. V is TRBV30 and J is TRBJ1-4; no firm D call. V gave up 1 base and J gave up 8 bases, with 8 bases separating them. Germline CDR1 and CDR2: GTSNPN and SVGIG (reference sequence). The CDR3 is made up of 12 amino acids. The CDR3 DNA reads as TGTGCCTGGAGTGAACGAGCGGAAAAACTGTTTTTT. Translation gives CAWSERAEKLFF.

This clonotype was counted ten times or more. The V and J genes are TRBV28 and TRBJ2-7; D not resolved. Per the germline V gene, CDR1 is MDHEN and CDR2 is SYDVKM. With 7 bases removed from V and 4 bases from J, the gap between germline ends came to 11 bases. The CDR3 is 12 residues long. The CDR3 bases are TGTGCCAGCACTCCCGGACGGTACGAGCAGTACTTC. Protein: CASTPGRYEQYF. Full variable domain (missing parts from reference TRBV28 and TRBJ2-7): DVKVTQSSRYLVKRTGEKVFLECVQDMDHENMFWYRQDPGLGLRLIYFSYDVKMKEKGDIPEGYSVSREKKERFSLILESASTNQTSMYLCASTPGRYEQYFGPGTRLTVT.

With respect to this clonotype: The junction and the germline gene differ at one end; a read error may be behind it. This sequence joins TRBV24-1 and TRBJ1-1; D possibly corresponds to TRBD1 (5 bases). Germline V gene data show CDR1 as KGHDR and CDR2 as SFDVKD. CDR3 length: 16 residues. CDR3 sequence: CTTSGGPWAGNTEAFF. The CDR3 nucleotides read TGTACCACATCGGGGGGACCCTGGGCAGGGAACACTGAAGCTTTCTTT.

The sample holds many counts of this clonotype. The V call is TRBV6-5, the J call TRBJ2-3; tentative D call: TRBD1 (5 bases). The germline CDR1 and CDR2 sequences are MNHEY and SVGAGI. The CDR3 has 16 amino acids. The ends were cut back, 7 bases at V and 0 bases at J, with 17 bases in the middle. The CDR3 nucleotides are TGTGCCAGCAATAGGGGCAGCAGACATAGCACAGATACGCAGTATTTT. Protein product: CASNRGSRHSTDTQYF.

The rearrangement links TRBV5-6 to TRBJ2-7, with TRBD2 matching 10 bases. Trimming took 0 bases from V and 6 from J; bases not matched to a gene: 3. The CDR3 length is 14 residues. The germline V gene has CDR1 SGHDT and CDR2 YYEEEE. The CDR3 spells CASSLGLAGLEQYF. Written as DNA, the CDR3 is TGTGCCAGCAGCTTGGGACTAGCGGGCCTCGAGCAGTACTTC.

This clonotype was recorded at least ten times. The V call is TRBV11-2, the J call TRBJ2-1; D might be TRBD1 or TRBD2, each matching 5 bases. This CDR3 comprises 12 residues. CDR1 and CDR2 (germline): SGHAT, FQNNGV. The ends were cut back, 8 bases at V and 6 bases at J, with 11 bases in the middle. The CDR3 coding sequence is TGTGCCAGCGGGACCGCCCCCAATGAGCAGTTCTTC. Its translation: CASGTAPNEQFF.

This clonotype has at least ten counts. The rearrangement uses TRBV12-3 or TRBV12-4 and TRBJ1-4, with 9 bases identical to TRBD1. V was clipped by 7 bases and J by 7 bases; unmatched bases: 10. CDR3 length: 15 amino acids. The CDR3 loop is CASTRTGTGSEKLFF. The CDR3 DNA reads as TGTGCCAGCACCAGAACCGGGACAGGGAGTGAAAAACTGTTTTTT.

Many counts were recorded for this clonotype. The chain couples TRBV4-2 to TRBJ1-1; tentative D call: TRBD1 (5 bases). Trimming pared 3 bases from V and 7 bases from J, leaving 12 bases between. The V gene's germline CDR1 is LGHNA and CDR2 YNFKEQ. This CDR3 comprises 13 residues. The CDR3 loop is CASSQNKGIEAFF. The CDR3 region has the DNA TGTGCCAGCAGCCAGAACAAGGGGATTGAAGCTTTCTTT.

The chain links TRBV19 to TRBJ1-2; D gene unclear. Per the germline V gene, CDR1 is LNHDA and CDR2 is SQIVND (reference sequence). Trimming cost V 5 bases and J 7 bases, with 17 bases left between them. This CDR3 comprises 14 residues. The CDR3, as DNA: TGTGCCAGTAGTGCCCCTTGGAATGGAGCTGGCTACACCTTC. It yields the protein CASSAPWNGAGYTF.

Ten or more counts support this clonotype. The chain combines TRBV27 with TRBJ1-1; D possibly corresponds to TRBD1 (6 bases). Trimming shortened V by 5 bases and J by 3 bases, and 25 bases separated the two germline ends. The CDR3 totals 18 residues. The V gene's germline CDR1 is MNHEY and CDR2 SMNVEV (reference sequence). The CDR3 DNA is TGTGCCAGCAGTACTATATGGCGGGGGGGCCCGGGGGACACTGAAGCTTTCTTT. Residues: CASSTIWRGGPGDTEAFF.

There are a few counts of this clonotype. The chain has TRBV7-2 and TRBJ2-7, with D uncertain. The CDR3 sequence is 12 residues long. V was cut by 4 bases and J by 6 bases, with 10 bases left in between. In germline, CDR1 is SGHTA, CDR2 FQGNSA. The CDR3 region has the DNA TGTGCCAGCAGCTCCTCCACTCTCGAGCAGTACTTC. This gives the protein CASSSSTLEQYF. Full variable domain (rest looked up from reference TRBV7-2 and TRBJ2-7): GAGVSQSPSNKVTEKGKDVELRCDPISGHTALYWYRQSLGQGLEFLIYFQGNSAPDKSGLPSDRFSAERTGGSVSTLTIQRTQQEDSAVYLCASSSSTLEQYFGPGTRLTVT.

The sample holds a few counts of this clonotype. The rearrangement joins TRBV29-1 to TRBJ2-4, with D perhaps TRBD2 (6 bases). Trimming removed 2 bases from V and 1 base from J, with 12 bases in between. The CDR3 is 15 amino acids. Germline V CDR1 and CDR2: SQVTM, ANQGSEA. Here the CDR3 DNA reads TGCAGCGTTGAACTGGAGGGGTGGGCCAAAAACATTCAGTACTTC. Encoded protein: CSVELEGWAKNIQYF.

This clonotype was detected a few times. J is TRBJ2-1 and V is TRBV6-1; 7 bases agree with TRBD1. The CDR3 contains 15 residues. Germline V gives CDR1 MNHNS, CDR2 SASEGT. The V gene end was trimmed by 7 bases and the J gene end by 0 bases; junction bases not matched to a gene: 6. CDR3 protein: CASTRDRSSYNEQFF. In DNA, the CDR3 is TGTGCCAGCACCCGGGACAGAAGCTCCTACAATGAGCAGTTCTTC.

This clonotype was seen repeatedly, ten times or more. This chain uses TRBV5-1 with TRBJ1-2; possible D gene TRBD1, 5 bases. V was trimmed by 3 bases and J by 2 bases, leaving 14 bases between them. The CDR3 contains 15 residues. Germline CDR1 is SGHRS and CDR2 is YFSETQ. The CDR3 sequence: CASSSEYRTNYGYTF. CDR3 DNA sequence: TGCGCCAGCAGCTCTGAGTACAGGACAAACTATGGCTACACCTTC.

This clonotype was counted between two and nine times. The rearrangement links TRBV6-5 to TRBJ2-5, with 7 bases lining up with TRBD1. The CDR3 is made up of 15 amino acids. The junction had 10 bases not matched to a gene; V was cut back by 2 bases and J by 7 bases. The germline V gene has CDR1 MNHEY and CDR2 SVGAGI. The CDR3, as DNA: TGTGCCAGCAGTTACACGGACAGGCGTGGGGGGACCCAGTACTTC. Translating it yields CASSYTDRRGGTQYF.

For this clonotype: A read error may be the cause here, since a much bigger clone is one base away. The CDR3 bases are TGTGCCAGCAGCCCCGGTACGGGACCCACCCACACTGAAGCTTTCTTT. This encodes CASSPGTGPTHTEAFF. The V call is TRBV28, the J call TRBJ1-1, with D possibly TRBD1 on 5 matching bases. This CDR3 is built from 16 residues. Germline CDR1 reads MDHEN; CDR2 reads SYDVKM. V lost 6 bases and J 3 bases, leaving 20 bases between the germline ends.

This rearrangement joins TRBV7-9 to TRBJ2-5; no firm D call. CDR1 is SEHNR, CDR2 FQNEAQ, per germline (reference sequence). Trimming removed 1 base from V and 2 bases from J, with 5 bases in between. This CDR3 spans 13 amino acids. This CDR3 is CASSLGNQETQYF. The CDR3 DNA sequence: TGTGCCAGCAGCTTAGGGAATCAAGAGACCCAGTACTTC.

The genes are TRBV28 and TRBJ2-1; 11 nucleotides align to TRBD1. Germline V gene lookup returns CDR1 MDHEN and CDR2 SYDVKM. The CDR3 extends over 18 amino acids. V dropped 5 bases and J dropped 2; count of bases not matched to a gene: 11. CDR3 residues: CASSPSTGQGAAYNEQFF. As DNA, the CDR3 is TGTGCCAGCAGTCCGTCCACCGGACAGGGGGCGGCCTACAATGAGCAGTTCTTC.

In this sample, this clonotype turned up many times. The CDR3 loop is CASSLGLVGAYRTDTQYF. CDR3 bases: TGCGCCAGCAGCTTGGGACTCGTCGGAGCATACCGCACAGATACGCAGTATTTT. The V gene is TRBV5-1, the J gene TRBJ2-3, with D uncertain. The CDR3 totals 18 residues. Trimming took 0 bases from V and 1 from J, leaving 18 bases between them. The V gene's germline CDR1 is SGHRS and CDR2 YFSETQ. The complete variable domain, with remaining parts taken from reference TRBV5-1 and TRBJ2-3, reads KAGVTQTPRYLIKTRGQQVTLSCSPISGHRSVSWYQQTPGQGLQFLFEYFSETQRNKGNFPGRFSGRQFSNSRSEMNVSTLELGDSALYLCASSLGLVGAYRTDTQYFGPGTRLTVL.

The V gene is TRBV28, the J gene TRBJ2-2; D remains unclear. Trimming pared 3 bases from V and 4 bases from J, leaving 9 bases between. This CDR3 is 14 amino acids long. CDR1 and CDR2 (germline): MDHEN, SYDVKM. CDR3 DNA sequence: TGTGCCAGCAGTTTGAAGCATTCCACCGGGGAGCTGTTTTTT. Its protein is CASSLKHSTGELFF.

This clonotype was observed many times. J is TRBJ2-7 and V is TRBV6-1; 9 bases are a match to TRBD2. Germline CDR1 and CDR2: MNHNS and SASEGT. With 2 bases clipped from V and 0 bases from J, the junction kept 11 bases outside the gene matches. The CDR3 runs 18 residues. CDR3 DNA sequence: TGTGCCAGCAGTGAACCTTTTTCTAGCGGGAACCGCTCCTACGAGCAGTACTTC. Translation: CASSEPFSSGNRSYEQYF.

This clonotype was seen a handful of times. The rearrangement links TRBV5-1 to TRBJ2-2, with 7 positions matching TRBD1. CDR1 and CDR2 from the germline V gene are SGHRS and YFSETQ. The CDR3 contains 17 residues. V lost 4 bases and J lost 4; bases outside the gene matches: 13. CDR3 in amino acids: CASSPPPGQPFTGELFF. For the CDR3, the DNA is TGCGCCAGCAGCCCGCCCCCGGGACAGCCTTTCACCGGGGAGCTGTTTTTT.

This clonotype was seen at least ten times. The CDR3 protein is CASSHLNTEAFF. Here the CDR3 DNA reads TGTGCCAGCAGCCACCTGAACACTGAAGCTTTCTTT. The V and J genes are TRBV14 and TRBJ1-1; no definite D call. The CDR3 is 12 amino acids. Germline V gene lookup returns CDR1 SGHDN and CDR2 FVKESK. Trimming left V 3 bases short and J 0 bases short, with 2 bases between.

The rearrangement links TRBV7-9 to TRBJ2-7, with TRBD2 matching 14 bases. The CDR3 extends over 18 amino acids. Germline V gene sequence: CDR1 SEHNR, CDR2 FQNEAQ (reference sequence). V trimming: 1 base; J trimming: 3 bases; junction bases outside the gene matches: 8. CDR3 loop: CASSLVGGTSGSSYEQYF. The CDR3 DNA is TGTGCCAGCAGCTTAGTTGGGGGGACTAGCGGGAGTAGCTACGAGCAGTACTTC.

Only a few counts were recorded for this clonotype. The chain is built from TRBV3-1 and TRBJ2-3; 7 bases map to TRBD2. The CDR3 spans 16 residues. The germline V gene has CDR1 LGHDT and CDR2 YNNKEL (reference sequence). After removal of 1 base from V and 8 bases from J, the junction contained 12 bases not matched to a gene. CDR3 region: CASSQGTSAYMSTQYF. For the CDR3, the DNA is TGTGCCAGCAGCCAAGGAACTAGCGCTTATATGAGTACGCAGTATTTT.